This TCR beta chain appears in the sequencing data of a study of ipilimumab plus nivolumab after autologous stem cell transplantation. About the study: Patients received a median of roughly 5 ipilimumab and roughly eight nivolumab doses. Findings of the study overall: The authors say TCR, Treg and microbiome findings warrant further study.

Checkpoint therapy with ipilimumab 1 mg/kg began 14 to 28 days after transplant. Through week 26, nivolumab 3 mg/kg IV was given weeks 1, 4, 7, 10, then biweekly. CDR3 length: 16 residues. V was shortened by 3 bases and J by 0 bases, with 12 bases between the two germline ends. CDR1 and CDR2 from the germline V gene are MGHRA and YSYEKL. Clones were read by immunoSEQ multiplex PCR, and TCRdb kept only the in-frame ones, dropping some. Of approximately 10,000 clones listed, approximately 69% were seen once; the top ten hold 25% to 35%. A word on this clone: What it recognizes is unknown.

The origin of this receptor is a male donor with diffuse large B-cell lymphoma. The chain couples TRBV4-1 to TRBJ1-5; no definite D call. This specimen was PBMCs, taken in a trial of ipilimumab plus nivolumab as post-transplant consolidation. CDR3 residues: CASSQLGENSNQPQHF. The CDR3, as DNA: TGCGCCAGCAGCCAGTTAGGTGAAAATAGCAATCAGCCCCAGCATTTT.